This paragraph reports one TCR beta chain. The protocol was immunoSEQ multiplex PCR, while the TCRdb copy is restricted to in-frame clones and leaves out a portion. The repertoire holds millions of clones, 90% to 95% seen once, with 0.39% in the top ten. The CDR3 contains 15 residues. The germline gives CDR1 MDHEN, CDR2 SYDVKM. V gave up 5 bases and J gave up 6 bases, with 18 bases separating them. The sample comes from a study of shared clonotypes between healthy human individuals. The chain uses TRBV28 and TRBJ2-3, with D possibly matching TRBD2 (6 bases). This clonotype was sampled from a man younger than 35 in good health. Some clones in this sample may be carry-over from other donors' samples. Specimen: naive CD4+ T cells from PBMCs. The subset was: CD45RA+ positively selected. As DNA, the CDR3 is TGTGCCAGCAGTCCCATTAGAAGCAGCGGGGATACGCAGTATTTT. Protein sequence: CASSPIRSSGDTQYF. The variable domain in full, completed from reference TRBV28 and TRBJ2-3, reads DVKVTQSSRYLVKRTGEKVFLECVQDMDHENMFWYRQDPGLGLRLIYFSYDVKMKEKGDIPEGYSVSREKKERFSLILESASTNQTSMYLCASSPIRSSGDTQYFGPGTRLTVL.